One sample yielded the 21 T cell receptor beta chains listed below, sequenced in a study of T-cell reconstitution after alpha-beta-depleted transplantation in children (dated by TCRdb to the mid-2010s). To prepare the library, PCR was applied. Sequencing instrument: Illumina HiSeq 2500. Molecular barcoding was employed in the preparation of TCR libraries, with unique molecular identifiers being used to normalize TCRbeta repertoire quantification. Using fastp trimming at Q25 and MiXCR clonotype assembly, TCRdb reanalyzed the public sequencing data and kept in-frame beta chains. Every distinct CDR3 protein forms one entry, paired with its most common genes and DNA. Within this sample are about 500,000 distinct CDR3 sequences, with around a third of them counted one time only. The biggest ten clones account for about 2.3% of the sample. Sequenced here: PBMCs from the stem cell graft donor, sampled from the stem cell graft. The source of these receptors is a human donor who donated a stem cell graft to a child with aplastic anemia.

The chain employs TRBV12-3 or TRBV12-4 and TRBJ1-1; maybe TRBD1 (6 bases). There are 15 residues in the CDR3. V lost 6 bases and J 4 bases, leaving 18 bases between the germline ends. This CDR3 reads CASSRPGTGATEAFF. DNA for the CDR3: TGTGCCAGCAGCCGTCCCGGGACGGGGGCCACTGAAGCTTTCTTT.

V gene TRBV19 combines with J gene TRBJ2-3, with D unresolved. The CDR3 runs 14 residues. Germline CDR1 LNHDA, CDR2 SQIVND (reference sequence). V was cut by 8 bases and J by 6 bases, with 18 bases left in between. Here the CDR3 reads CASRPIGSTDTQYF. DNA of the CDR3: TGTGCCAGTCGGCCAATTGGGTCGACGGATACGCAGTATTTT.

This chain connects TRBV7-6 to TRBJ2-7; 8 nucleotides agree with TRBD1. CDR1 is SGHVS, CDR2 FNYEAQ, per germline. With V trimmed by 2 bases and J by 5 bases, 11 bases remained unmatched. The CDR3 length is 16 residues. The CDR3 DNA sequence: TGTGCCAGCAGCTTACTGACTTCCCAGGGGGCCCACGAGCAGTACTTC. It encodes CASSLLTSQGAHEQYF.

This clonotype was counted only a few times. The chain couples TRBV5-1 to TRBJ2-2, with a weak D call TRBD2 (5 bases). Germline loops: CDR1 SGHRS, CDR2 YFSETQ. V was clipped by 4 bases and J by 3 bases, with 13 bases between them. The length of the CDR3 is 15 residues. CDR3 DNA: TGCGCCAGCAGCATGGACTTCCGTTACACCGGGGAGCTGTTTTTT. Its translation: CASSMDFRYTGELFF.

There are a few counts of this clonotype. The chain carries TRBV5-1 and TRBJ2-3; D perhaps matches TRBD2 (6 bases). Germline V lookup: CDR1 SGHRS, CDR2 YFSETQ. The CDR3 has 15 residues. The germline V and J ends were trimmed by 3 bases and 0 bases, with 11 bases remaining between them. For the CDR3, the DNA is TGCGCCAGCAGCTCAGGAGGAGGGAGCACAGATACGCAGTATTTT. Translated, it gives CASSSGGGSTDTQYF.

A few counts support this clonotype. This rearrangement joins TRBV5-1 to TRBJ2-1; a weak D match, TRBD1 (6 bases). With 3 bases removed from V and 8 bases from J, the gap between germline ends came to 15 bases. The CDR3 spans 14 residues. The germline V gene has CDR1 SGHRS and CDR2 YFSETQ. CDR3 sequence reads: CASSSGTPCDEQFF. The CDR3 bases are TGCGCCAGCAGCTCCGGGACACCTTGCGATGAGCAGTTCTTC. Full variable domain (outside the CDR3, taken from reference TRBV5-1 and TRBJ2-1): KAGVTQTPRYLIKTRGQQVTLSCSPISGHRSVSWYQQTPGQGLQFLFEYFSETQRNKGNFPGRFSGRQFSNSRSEMNVSTLELGDSALYLCASSSGTPCDEQFFGPGTRLTVL.

This clonotype was counted between two and nine times. The chain combines TRBV5-1 with TRBJ2-5; the match to TRBD1 covers 9 bases. The J segment lost 3 bases and the V segment lost 3 bases, leaving 3 bases of the junction unmatched. The CDR3 length is 14 residues. In germline, CDR1 is SGHRS, CDR2 YFSETQ. CDR3 in amino acids: CASSYGQGKETQYF. The CDR3 nucleotides read TGCGCCAGCAGCTACGGACAGGGGAAAGAGACCCAGTACTTC.

This clonotype appeared many times. Compared with germline, one end of the junction differs, possibly owing to a read error. The chain links TRBV12-3 or TRBV12-4 to TRBJ2-6, with D uncertain. The CDR3 runs to 14 residues. The DNA of the CDR3 is TGCGCCAGCAGCTTAATTAGTGGGGCCAACGTCCTGACTTTC. Translating it yields CASSLISGANVLTF.

The rearrangement links TRBV5-1 to TRBJ2-7; D not resolved. The V and J ends lost 0 bases and 2 bases respectively, with 12 bases between them. Germline lookup yields CDR1 SGHRS and CDR2 YFSETQ. CDR3 length: 15 amino acids. CDR3 residues: CASSLEYKTPYEQYF. As DNA, the CDR3 is TGCGCCAGCAGCTTGGAGTATAAGACCCCCTACGAGCAGTACTTC.

The chain joins TRBV5-1 to TRBJ2-1; 7 bases align to TRBD2. Germline lookup yields CDR1 SGHRS and CDR2 YFSETQ. CDR3 size: 12 residues. V was clipped by 3 bases and J by 6 bases; unmatched bases: 0. The CDR3 bases are TGCGCCAGCAGCTGGACTAGCAATGAGCAGTTCTTC. The encoded protein is CASSWTSNEQFF.

This clonotype was detected a few times. The chain carries TRBV12-3 or TRBV12-4 and TRBJ2-4; 8 bases line up with TRBD2. This CDR3 contains 14 residues. The trim removed 2 bases at V and 8 bases at J, leaving 5 bases unmatched. CDR3 protein: CASSLIGGGDIQYF. CDR3 bases: TGTGCCAGCAGTTTAATCGGGGGGGGAGACATTCAGTACTTC.

This clonotype has only a few counts. The chain is built from TRBV12-3 or TRBV12-4 and TRBJ2-3, with 8 positions matching TRBD2. Losses at the gene ends were 3 bases for V and 2 bases for J; bases not matched to a gene: 4. This CDR3 contains 15 residues. The CDR3 DNA sequence: TGTGCCAGCAGTTTTAGCGGGACCCTCACAGATACGCAGTATTTT. It specifies CASSFSGTLTDTQYF.

This sequence joins TRBV7-3 and TRBJ2-7; 7 positions match TRBD2. This CDR3 spans 15 amino acids. V lost 6 bases to trimming and J lost 3 bases; unmatched junction nucleotides: 11. Germline V CDR1 and CDR2: SGHTA, FQGTGA. The CDR3 spells CASSRGEADNYEQYF. DNA of the CDR3: TGTGCCAGCAGTCGGGGGGAAGCGGATAACTACGAGCAGTACTTC.

The rearrangement uses TRBV7-2 and TRBJ1-4, with 10 bases fitting TRBD1. The CDR3 runs 17 residues. Germline values: CDR1 SGHTA, CDR2 FQGNSA. V was clipped by 4 bases and J by 4 bases; unmatched bases: 9. CDR3 loop: CASSWGQGRSFNEKLFF. The DNA of the CDR3 is TGTGCCAGCAGCTGGGGACAGGGGCGAAGCTTTAATGAAAAACTGTTTTTT.

This chain links TRBV28 with TRBJ2-7; 9 positions agree with TRBD2. Germline values: CDR1 MDHEN, CDR2 SYDVKM. The CDR3 contains 14 residues. V lost 4 bases to trimming and J lost 4 bases; unmatched junction nucleotides: 5. The DNA of the CDR3 is TGTGCCAGCAGTTCCCAGGGACTAGCTTACGAGCAGTACGTC. It codes for CASSSQGLAYEQYV.

This chain connects TRBV14 to TRBJ2-3; 7 positions agree with TRBD2. The V gene's germline CDR1 is SGHDN and CDR2 FVKESK. The V gene end was trimmed by 1 base and the J gene end by 2 bases; junction bases not matched to a gene: 3. The CDR3 spans 15 residues. CDR3 sequence reads: CASSQGDYLTDTQYF. The CDR3 DNA follows: TGTGCCAGCAGCCAAGGGGACTATCTCACAGATACGCAGTATTTT.

The V gene is TRBV20-1, the J gene TRBJ1-5, with 8 bases fitting TRBD1. The CDR3 spans 14 residues. In germline, CDR1 is DFQATT, CDR2 SNEGSKA (reference sequence). V dropped 6 bases and J dropped 3; count of bases not matched to a gene: 7. For the CDR3, the DNA is TGCAGTGCCACCGGGACAGGCTCCAATCAGCCCCAGCATTTT. This sequence encodes CSATGTGSNQPQHF.

J is TRBJ2-6 and V is TRBV13; 12 positions match TRBD1. Germline V gene data show CDR1 as PRHDT and CDR2 as FYEKMQ (reference sequence). This CDR3 has 18 amino acids. V trimming: 5 bases; J trimming: 2 bases; junction bases outside the gene matches: 7. The CDR3 region is CASSPLGTGGTGANVLTF. DNA for the CDR3: TGTGCCAGCAGCCCACTCGGGACAGGGGGCACTGGGGCCAACGTCCTGACTTTC.

The chain recombines TRBV30 with TRBJ1-1; TRBD1 might be the D (6 bases). V lost 1 base and J 0 bases, leaving 12 bases between the germline ends. The CDR3 runs to 15 residues. In germline, CDR1 is GTSNPN, CDR2 SVGIG (reference sequence). This CDR3 reads CAWSGRDTLNTEAFF. CDR3 coding DNA: TGTGCCTGGAGTGGCCGGGACACTCTGAACACTGAAGCTTTCTTT.

CDR3 region: CASRGATGASYNEQFF. CDR3 DNA: TGTGCCAGCCGTGGAGCGACCGGGGCCTCCTACAATGAGCAGTTCTTC. This chain uses TRBV28 with TRBJ2-1; either TRBD1 or TRBD2 may supply D (5 bases each). Germline CDR1 and CDR2: MDHEN and SYDVKM. CDR3 length: 16 residues. V gave up 8 bases and J gave up 0 bases, with 17 bases separating them. The full variable domain, with the rest looked up from reference TRBV28 and TRBJ2-1, is DVKVTQSSRYLVKRTGEKVFLECVQDMDHENMFWYRQDPGLGLRLIYFSYDVKMKEKGDIPEGYSVSREKKERFSLILESASTNQTSMYLCASRGATGASYNEQFFGPGTRLTVL.

The V and J genes are TRBV20-1 and TRBJ2-3; 7 nucleotides match TRBD1. The junction had 5 bases not matched to a gene; V was cut back by 5 bases and J by 0 bases. Germline V gene data show CDR1 as DFQATT and CDR2 as SNEGSKA (reference sequence). The CDR3 length is 14 residues. CDR3 DNA sequence: TGCAGTGCTCGACAGGGCCCTAGCACAGATACGCAGTATTTT. The encoded protein is CSARQGPSTDTQYF.